These 14 T cell receptor beta chains share one sample of origin, sequenced in a study of long-term antiretroviral therapy in people with HIV. The run of the v3.0 immunoSEQ assay was at survey level. Repertoires were generated with immunoSEQ multiplex PCR, while TCRdb's copy carries only in-frame clones and drops some. The sample has more than 30,000 clones, approximately 83% seen once. The starting material was unsorted PBMCs, obtained 0.4 years before starting antiretroviral therapy. The origin of the receptors is a man aged 18 to 29 with HIV.

The chain employs TRBV18 and TRBJ2-7; D is tentatively TRBD1 or TRBD2 (6 bases each). Germline V gene sequence: CDR1 KGHSH, CDR2 LQKENI. V was clipped by 6 bases and J by 5 bases, with 17 bases between them. There are 14 residues in the CDR3. In DNA, the CDR3 is TGTGCCAGCTCCCCGACAGGAGGGACCCACGAGCAGTACTTC. Translating gives CASSPTGGTHEQYF.

This clone was counted a single time. The chain uses TRBV30 and TRBJ2-7; D remains ambiguous. The V gene's germline CDR1 is GTSNPN and CDR2 SVGIG (reference sequence). V lost 2 bases and J lost 7, with 9 bases in between. This CDR3 region has 11 residues. The CDR3 region is CAWSLSVEQYF. The CDR3 bases are TGTGCCTGGAGTTTGTCAGTTGAGCAGTACTTC.

The chain combines TRBV6-5 with TRBJ2-1, with unresolved D. Germline assignment: CDR1 MNHEY and CDR2 SVGAGI. The CDR3 is 11 amino acids. With 7 bases removed from V and 8 bases from J, the gap between germline ends came to 9 bases. CDR3 region: CASNWWDEQFF. The CDR3, as DNA: TGTGCCAGCAATTGGTGGGATGAGCAGTTCTTC.

This clone was counted a few times. V and J are TRBV6-5 and TRBJ1-4, with D unresolved. Trimming pared 0 bases from V and 8 bases from J, leaving 10 bases between. The CDR3 has 14 residues. Germline CDR1 MNHEY, CDR2 SVGAGI. DNA of the CDR3: TGTGCCAGCAGTTACTCCGACTCGCGCGAAAAACTGTTTTTT. As protein: CASSYSDSREKLFF.

This clone has just a few counts. The junction does not match germline at one end; this may be a read error. This chain uses TRBV2 with TRBJ1-2, with TRBD1 identical over 10 bases. CDR1 is SNHLY and CDR2 is FYNNEI in the germline V gene. This CDR3 has 10 amino acids. CDR3 residues: CASSGGQGRF. As DNA, the CDR3 is TGTGCCAGCAGTGGGGGACAGGGGCGCTTC.

In the case of this clone: At one of its ends the junction is not consistent with the germline gene, which may arise from a read error. CDR3 in amino acids: CASSQVSGRASHEQYF. The DNA for the CDR3 is TGCGCCAGCAGCCAAGTCAGCGGGAGGGCCTCCCACGAGCAGTACTTC. The chain links TRBV4-3 to TRBJ2-7, with 10 bases matching TRBD2. The length of the CDR3 is 16 residues. The germline V gene has CDR1 LGHNA and CDR2 YSLEER.

This clone is categorized as medium-sized. The rearrangement joins TRBV29-1 to TRBJ1-2, with TRBD1 identical over 9 bases. CDR3 length: 13 residues. V was pared by 6 bases and J by 8 bases, with 10 bases of the junction left unmatched. Germline CDR1 reads SQVTM; CDR2 reads ANQGSEA. The CDR3 protein is CSVPYLQGAGYTF. In DNA, the CDR3 is TGCAGCGTCCCATACCTACAGGGGGCGGGCTACACCTTC.

The gene calls are TRBV4-1 and TRBJ2-2; D may be TRBD2 (5 bases). V lost 1 base to trimming and J lost 12 bases, with 9 bases between them. CDR1 is MGHRA and CDR2 is YSYEKL in the germline V gene. CDR3 length: 12 amino acids. As DNA, the CDR3 is TGCGCCAGCAGCCAAGGTCGGGAAAAGCTGTTTTTT. It translates to CASSQGREKLFF.

This chain uses TRBV1 with TRBJ2-7; TRBD1 reflects the table's D call only, with no check against the DNA. TRBV1 is flagged as a pseudogene. This CDR3 contains 11 residues. Here the CDR3 DNA reads TGCACCAGCAGCCTTCGGACAGGTACGTACTTC. It translates to CTSSLRTGTYF.

This chain connects TRBV6-1 to TRBJ2-3, with 9 nucleotides matching TRBD2. The germline CDR1 and CDR2 sequences are MNHNS and SASEGT. The CDR3 has 14 amino acids. Trimming removed 3 bases from V and 4 bases from J; junction bases left unmatched: 2. The CDR3: CASSERGGPDTQYF. In DNA form, the CDR3 reads TGTGCCAGCAGTGAGCGGGGGGGCCCAGATACGCAGTATTTT.

The V call is TRBV6-5, the J call TRBJ1-2, with D maybe TRBD1 (5 bases). The CDR3 consists of 12 residues. Germline values: CDR1 MNHEY, CDR2 SVGAGI. Trimming pared 8 bases from V and 8 bases from J, leaving 15 bases between. Here the CDR3 reads CASRRMGRGYTF. DNA for the CDR3: TGTGCCAGCCGGAGAATGGGGCGGGGCTACACCTTC.

This clone came up once. CDR3 nucleotides: TGCGCCAGCAGTGCCGGGACAGGGGGTGGTTCACCCCTCCACTTT. It is translated as CASSAGTGGGSPLHF. V is TRBV10-2 and J is TRBJ1-6; TRBD1 agrees at 11 bases. The CDR3 is 15 residues long. The germline CDR1 and CDR2 sequences are WSHSY and SAAADI. V gave up 4 bases and J gave up 9 bases; unmatched junction bases: 5.

The chain carries TRBV19 and TRBJ1-2, with TRBD1 matching over 8 bases. CDR1 LNHDA and CDR2 SQIVND come from the germline V gene (reference sequence). With V trimmed by 4 bases and J by 6 bases, 4 bases remained unmatched. The CDR3 loop spans 13 amino acids. The DNA of the CDR3 is TGTGCCAGTAGTAACAGGGGGGCTGATGGCTACACCTTC. Amino acids: CASSNRGADGYTF.

The chain links TRBV28 to TRBJ1-2; D perhaps matches TRBD1 (6 bases). V was cut by 11 bases and J by 4 bases, with 23 bases left in between. CDR1 and CDR2 (germline): MDHEN, SYDVKM. The CDR3 totals 15 residues. For the CDR3, the DNA is TGTGCCTCCGAAAGGGGGACAATCACGTTCTATGGCTACACCTTC. Translation: CASERGTITFYGYTF.